This T cell receptor beta chain was recorded in a study of cytomegalovirus exposure and HLA in healthy donors. Germline CDR1 and CDR2: LNHDA and SQIVND (reference sequence). The trim removed 3 bases at V and 2 bases at J, leaving 1 base unmatched. The CDR3 runs 13 residues. As to this clone: Other DNA sequences from this sample encode an identical CDR3 as well.

This PCR relied on a set of 60 Vbeta primers and 13 Jbeta primers. This table comes from immunoSEQ multiplex PCR, and its TCRdb copy is limited to in-frame clones, with some not included. The sample shows about 200,000 clones, about 85% of them seen only once. The chain combines TRBV19 with TRBJ2-7; TRBD2 agrees at 7 bases. Material for sequencing was PBMCs. This receptor was obtained from a male donor in good health and CMV-seropositive. The DNA for the CDR3 is TGTGCCAGTAGTATCGGGGGGACCTACGAGCAGTACTTC. It specifies CASSIGGTYEQYF.